These 6 T cell receptor beta chains originate from one sample sequenced in a study of shared clonotypes between healthy human individuals (dated by TCRdb to about 2020). Receptor libraries were prepared by the immunoSEQ multiplex PCR assay. Imported from immuneACCESS, the table was reduced by TCRdb to in-frame sequences with V and J called. These copies leave out some clones; in studies compared against another copy, an unresolved V gene accounts for under half, and the cause of the remainder is not known. This sample holds hundreds of thousands of clones; approximately 95% were observed only once. Roughly 0.06% of the sample lies in the top ten. The sequencing input was naive CD4+ T cells sorted from blood. Reading the label with the study, this specimen's cell subset or site is: CD45RA+ positively selected. The receptors shown here come from a woman aged 25 to 39 in good health.

This clone was observed a single time. This CDR3 reads CASSLDTAQETQYF. Written as DNA, the CDR3 is TGTGCCAGCAGCTTAGACACAGCACAAGAGACCCAGTACTTC. V usage is TRBV11-2 and J usage is TRBJ2-5; D gene unclear. Between the trimmed V and J ends, which lost 0 bases and 2 bases, there was a span of 7 bases. Germline loops: CDR1 SGHAT, CDR2 FQNNGV. This CDR3 region has 14 residues.

V is TRBV19 and J is TRBJ1-3, with a weak D call TRBD1 (5 bases). With 5 bases removed from V and 0 bases from J, the gap between germline ends came to 11 bases. The CDR3 runs to 15 residues. Germline loops: CDR1 LNHDA, CDR2 SQIVND (reference sequence). CDR3 sequence (DNA): TGTGCCAGTAGTCCGGGACGTAACTCTGGAAACACCATATATTTT. Translated: CASSPGRNSGNTIYF.

The J gene is TRBJ1-1, the V gene TRBV28; D is uncertain. The germline V gene has CDR1 MDHEN and CDR2 SYDVKM. This CDR3 comprises 13 residues. The ends were cut back, 4 bases at V and 10 bases at J, with 16 bases in the middle. The CDR3 loop is CASSSTDSLGAFF. The CDR3 coding sequence is TGTGCCAGCAGTTCTACCGACTCCTTGGGAGCTTTCTTT.

V gene TRBV28 combines with J gene TRBJ2-2; the match to TRBD1 covers 9 bases. In germline, CDR1 is MDHEN, CDR2 SYDVKM. The CDR3 loop spans 15 amino acids. V shed 3 bases and J 1 base; nucleotides not matched to a gene: 0. The CDR3 loop is CASSLGQGNTGELFF. CDR3 in DNA: TGTGCCAGCAGTTTGGGACAGGGGAACACCGGGGAGCTGTTTTTT.

The chain joins TRBV2 to TRBJ2-4; the match to TRBD2 covers 10 bases. Germline V lookup: CDR1 SNHLY, CDR2 FYNNEI. Germline trimming cut 6 bases from V and 9 bases from J; bases unmatched to any gene: 8. This CDR3 comprises 14 residues. In nucleotides, the CDR3 is TGTGCCAGCAGCGCCGGGACTAGCGCTAGCATTCAGTACTTC. Its translation is CASSAGTSASIQYF.

The genes are TRBV5-4 and TRBJ2-2, with 11 bases lining up with TRBD2. With 0 bases clipped from V and 7 bases from J, the junction kept 8 bases outside the gene matches. Germline CDR1 reads SGHNT; CDR2 reads YYREEE (reference sequence). CDR3 length equals 17 residues. The CDR3 loop is CASSLVLAGVLVGELFF. DNA of the CDR3: TGTGCCAGCAGCTTGGTACTAGCGGGAGTTCTGGTCGGGGAGCTGTTTTTT.